What follows are 10 T cell receptor beta chains derived from one specimen sequenced in a study of OX40 agonist ivuxolimab in advanced cancers. Assay: immunoSEQ multiplex PCR; the TCRdb copy retains only in-frame clones and omits some. There are 65,000 to 75,000 clones in the sample; approximately 90% occur only once, and approximately 0.99% lies in the top ten. Source: CD4+ or CD8+ T cells sorted from blood, taken in a trial of the OX40 agonist ivuxolimab. The receptors come from an adult with an advanced solid tumor such as melanoma, head and neck, liver or kidney cancer.

In DNA form, the CDR3 reads TGTGCCAGCAGACAACAGGGAGACACCATATATTTT. Protein product: CASRQQGDTIYF. The chain combines TRBV6-6 with TRBJ1-3; a possible D gene is TRBD1 (6 bases). V lost 6 bases and J lost 8, with 11 bases in between. Germline V CDR1 and CDR2: MNHNY, SVGAGI (reference sequence). The length of the CDR3 is 12 residues.

The chain combines TRBV4-2 with TRBJ1-4; the D gene is possibly TRBD1 (6 bases). The V end lost 1 base, the J end lost 1 base, and 7 bases lay between the germline ends. CDR3 length: 15 residues. Per germline, CDR1 LGHNA and CDR2 YNFKEQ. CDR3 in DNA: TGTGCCAGCAGCCAAGGGGGGCGAACTAATGAAAAACTGTTTTTT. Translating gives CASSQGGRTNEKLFF.

The chain couples TRBV7-8 to TRBJ2-2; 8 nucleotides line up with TRBD2. Trimming took 5 bases from V and 1 from J; bases not matched to a gene: 6. Germline V gene lookup returns CDR1 SGHVS and CDR2 FQNEAQ. The CDR3 extends over 16 amino acids. The CDR3, as DNA: TGTGCCAGCAGCCCAAATGCGGGGGGGAACACCGGGGAGCTGTTTTTT. It translates to CASSPNAGGNTGELFF.

The genes are TRBV5-1 and TRBJ2-5; maybe TRBD1 (6 bases). V lost 2 bases to trimming and J lost 2 bases, with 7 bases between them. The CDR3 sequence is 13 residues long. Germline V gene sequence: CDR1 SGHRS, CDR2 YFSETQ. The CDR3 region is CASSFGTQETQYF. CDR3 nucleotide sequence: TGCGCCAGCAGCTTCGGGACACAAGAGACCCAGTACTTC.

Comment on this clone: At one end the junction does not follow the germline gene, possibly because of a read error. CDR3 nucleotides: TGTGCCAGCAGCATTGAACAGGGGTCTGAGGCTTTCTTT. Translation gives CASSIEQGSEAFF. The genes are TRBV6-5 and TRBJ1-1, with 7 bases matching TRBD1. There are 13 residues in the CDR3. Germline CDR1 and CDR2: MNHEY and SVGAGI.

V usage is TRBV5-6 and J usage is TRBJ2-2, with D tentatively TRBD1 (6 bases). V was clipped by 1 base and J by 6 bases, with 7 bases between them. The CDR3 extends over 13 amino acids. Per the germline V gene, CDR1 is SGHDT and CDR2 is YYEEEE. The CDR3 DNA is TGTGCCAGCAGCTTGCCAGGGGCCGGGGAGCTGTTTTTT. This translates into CASSLPGAGELFF.

The chain links TRBV2 to TRBJ1-5; no reliable D call. CDR1 is SNHLY and CDR2 is FYNNEI in the germline V gene. The CDR3 length is 15 residues. V lost 8 bases, J lost 1 base, and 15 bases lay in between. The CDR3 here is CASSEEGLSNQPQHF. The CDR3 DNA reads TGTGCCAGCTCCGAAGAGGGCTTGAGCAATCAGCCCCAGCATTTT.

The chain carries TRBV5-6 and TRBJ2-3; TRBD2 agrees at 9 bases. The length of the CDR3 is 15 residues. The V segment lost 0 bases and the J segment 2 bases; nucleotides outside the gene matches: 1. Germline CDR1 is SGHDT and CDR2 is YYEEEE. CDR3 sequence reads: CASSLERGATDTQYF. As DNA, the CDR3 is TGTGCCAGCAGCTTGGAGCGGGGGGCCACAGATACGCAGTATTTT.

This chain joins TRBV5-1 and TRBJ2-3; D is perhaps TRBD1 or TRBD2 (5 bases each). This CDR3 has 13 amino acids. Trimming removed 5 bases at V and 5 bases at J, with 12 bases between. Germline CDR1 SGHRS, CDR2 YFSETQ. In DNA, the CDR3 is TGCGCCAGCAGGGCCGGGACGCTAGATACGCAGTATTTT. Protein sequence: CASRAGTLDTQYF.

CDR3 sequence (DNA): TGTGCCAGCAGCTTCGGCGGGTACACCGGGGAGCTGTTTTTT. Its translation: CASSFGGYTGELFF. The chain carries TRBV11-1 and TRBJ2-2, with D maybe TRBD2 (5 bases). V lost 3 bases and J lost 3, with 8 bases in between. This CDR3 is 14 amino acids long. Germline V gives CDR1 SGHAT, CDR2 FQDESV (reference sequence).